The 10 T cell receptor beta chains in this list originate from one sample, sequenced in a study of blood T cell repertoires in COVID-19. Data came from immunoSEQ multiplex PCR; TCRdb stores just in-frame clones and leaves some out. The sample has approximately 180,000 clones, 89% seen once. The specimen was PBMCs or T cells enriched from blood (not recorded which). These receptors came from a middle-aged woman with acute COVID-19.

The genes are TRBV12-5 and TRBJ1-1; D gene uncertain. CDR3 length: 12 residues. The germline V gene encodes CDR1 LGHNT and CDR2 FRNRAP. V lost 9 bases to trimming and J lost 1 base, with 9 bases between them. CDR3 amino acids: CASKNWNTEAFF. In DNA form, the CDR3 reads TGTGCTAGCAAAAACTGGAACACTGAAGCTTTCTTT. The full variable domain, rest sourced from reference TRBV12-5 and TRBJ1-1, is DARVTQTPRHKVTEMGQEVTMRCQPILGHNTVFWYRQTMMQGLELLAYFRNRAPLDDSGMPKDRFSAEMPDATLATLKIQPSEPRDSAVYFCASKNWNTEAFFGQGTRLTVV.

The CDR3 sequence is CARGTRNQPQHF. Written as DNA, the CDR3 is TGTGCCAGGGGGACAAGGAATCAGCCCCAGCATTTT. The V gene is TRBV5-8, the J gene TRBJ1-5; possibly TRBD1 for D (6 bases). This CDR3 is 12 amino acids long. Trimming removed 8 bases from V and 4 bases from J, with 10 bases in between. Germline-derived CDR1 and CDR2 are SGHTS and YDEGEE.

V is TRBV7-9 and J is TRBJ1-4; D remains ambiguous. Trimming left V 1 base short and J 0 bases short, with 6 bases between. The CDR3 totals 15 residues. Looked up from germline, CDR1 is SEHNR and CDR2 is FQNEAQ (reference sequence). The CDR3 sequence: CASSLGGTTNEKLFF. The CDR3 DNA reads as TGTGCCAGCAGCTTAGGCGGGACAACTAATGAAAAACTGTTTTTT.

V usage is TRBV28 and J usage is TRBJ2-7; 9 bases agree with TRBD2. The germline V gene has CDR1 MDHEN and CDR2 SYDVKM. The CDR3 extends over 14 amino acids. V dropped 4 bases and J dropped 3; count of bases not matched to a gene: 4. CDR3 amino acids: CASSYGGGDYEQYF. The DNA of the CDR3 is TGTGCCAGCAGTTACGGCGGGGGGGACTACGAGCAGTACTTC.

As DNA, the CDR3 is TGTGCCAGCAGTTTGGAAAACGCGGCAATAAATCAGCCCCAGCATTTT. Amino acid sequence: CASSLENAAINQPQHF. V gene TRBV28 combines with J gene TRBJ1-5; unclear D gene. The germline V gene encodes CDR1 MDHEN and CDR2 SYDVKM. The CDR3 is 16 residues long. The V end lost 3 bases, the J end lost 4 bases, and 16 bases lay between the germline ends.

The chain recombines TRBV7-2 with TRBJ2-7; TRBD1 is a possible D gene (6 bases). This CDR3 has 12 amino acids. Trimming pared 2 bases from V and 6 bases from J, leaving 8 bases between. Germline values: CDR1 SGHTA, CDR2 FQGNSA. CDR3 DNA: TGTGCCAGCAGCTTAAGGGGGATCGAGCAGTACTTC. Its translation: CASSLRGIEQYF.

The rearrangement uses TRBV2 and TRBJ1-4; 8 nucleotides align to TRBD1. The V segment lost 4 bases and the J segment 5 bases; nucleotides outside the gene matches: 6. The CDR3 contains 15 residues. Germline assignment: CDR1 SNHLY and CDR2 FYNNEI. The CDR3 loop is CASSVAGGENEKLFF. The CDR3 DNA reads TGTGCCAGCAGTGTAGCAGGGGGCGAAAATGAAAAACTGTTTTTT.

The J gene is TRBJ1-1, the V gene TRBV4-2, with 8 bases aligning to TRBD1. The CDR3 totals 15 residues. The junction had 6 bases not matched to a gene; V was cut back by 5 bases and J by 1 base. Germline V lookup: CDR1 LGHNA, CDR2 YNFKEQ. The CDR3 nucleotides are TGTGCCAGCAGCGCCAGGACAGGGACGAACACTGAAGCTTTCTTT. This codes for CASSARTGTNTEAFF.

This chain uses TRBV19 with TRBJ2-1; 8 positions agree with TRBD1. The germline gives CDR1 LNHDA, CDR2 SQIVND (reference sequence). Trimming removed 5 bases from V and 5 bases from J; junction bases left unmatched: 8. CDR3 length equals 15 residues. CDR3 bases: TGTGCCAGTAGTCCCTGGACAGGGAATGACAATGAGCAGTTCTTC. It is translated as CASSPWTGNDNEQFF.

The V gene is TRBV19, the J gene TRBJ1-2; D might be TRBD1 (5 bases). V gave up 5 bases and J gave up 4 bases, with 17 bases separating them. CDR3 size: 15 residues. Germline CDR1 is LNHDA and CDR2 is SQIVND (reference sequence). CDR3 amino acids: CASSPVLGGSYGYTF. The CDR3 DNA reads TGTGCCAGTAGTCCCGTTCTGGGGGGGAGCTATGGCTACACCTTC.